These 32 T cell receptor beta chains originate from one sample sequenced in a study of neurological immune-mediated disorders. TCRdb recomputed calls from the 5' RACE reads with MiXCR, one row per CDR3 protein. Altogether 80,000 to 100,000 distinct CDR3 sequences are present, under 4.5% being singletons, with the ten largest covering 2.5% to 3%. Input material: PBMCs. The receptors here all came from a woman between 50 and 59 years old with multiple sclerosis.

In its sample, this clonotype was seen many times. A much larger clone lies a single base off, so this may be a read error. V is TRBV20-1 and J is TRBJ1-5; D perhaps matches TRBD1 (6 bases). Per germline, CDR1 DFQATT and CDR2 SNEGSKA (reference sequence). The CDR3 contains 14 residues. CDR3 residues: CSAYRDGGNQHQHF. The CDR3 DNA follows: TGCAGTGCTTACAGGGATGGGGGCAATCAGCACCAGCATTTT.

As for this clonotype: A much larger clone differs by one base, so this may be a read error. The chain joins TRBV7-2 to TRBJ2-3, with 10 nucleotides matching TRBD2. The germline V gene has CDR1 SGHTA and CDR2 FQGNSA. The CDR3 spans 16 residues. The CDR3 protein is CASSLTGLAVTDKQYF. CDR3 in DNA: TGTGCCAGCAGCTTAACCGGACTAGCGGTTACAGATAAGCAGTATTTT.

In its sample, this clonotype was seen many times. V is TRBV5-6 and J is TRBJ2-4; D is possibly TRBD1 or TRBD2 (5 bases each). This CDR3 contains 17 residues. Germline V gives CDR1 SGHDT, CDR2 YYEEEE. The V gene lost 1 base and the J gene lost 0 bases, with 14 bases spanning the gap. CDR3 DNA sequence: TGTGCCAGCAGCTTGTTGGGGGAAATACTAGCCAAAAACATTCAGTACTTC. Encoded protein: CASSLLGEILAKNIQYF.

The sample holds many counts of this clonotype. The chain carries TRBV9 and TRBJ2-1; D may be TRBD1 (6 bases). Per the germline V gene, CDR1 is SGDLS and CDR2 is YYNGEE. The CDR3 covers 14 residues. V was cut by 2 bases and J by 5 bases, with 11 bases left in between. In nucleotides, the CDR3 is TGTGCCAGCAGCGTCGGGACATATCACAATGAGCAGTTCTTC. Residues: CASSVGTYHNEQFF.

This clonotype was counted many times. The chain uses TRBV20-1 and TRBJ1-5, with D possibly being TRBD1 (5 bases). V lost 3 bases, J lost 11 bases, and 8 bases lay in between. This CDR3 is 10 amino acids long. From germline, CDR1 is DFQATT and CDR2 SNEGSKA (reference sequence). CDR3 loop: CSARGVTQHF. CDR3 sequence (DNA): TGCAGTGCTAGGGGGGTGACCCAGCATTTT.

This clonotype occurred many times. This chain joins TRBV24-1 and TRBJ2-3; TRBD2 matches 8 bases. The CDR3 spans 15 residues. Germline V gene data show CDR1 as KGHDR and CDR2 as SFDVKD. After removal of 5 bases from V and 0 bases from J, the junction contained 3 bases not matched to a gene. The DNA of the CDR3 is TGTGCCACCAGTGCGGGGGGGACTAGCACAGATACGCAGTATTTT. It specifies CATSAGGTSTDTQYF.

This clonotype was observed many times. DNA for the CDR3: TGCGCCAGCAGCTCCGCCTTCGGGTCAGATACGCAGTATTTT. Translating gives CASSSAFGSDTQYF. The chain is built from TRBV5-1 and TRBJ2-3; D unclear. Germline V gene lookup returns CDR1 SGHRS and CDR2 YFSETQ. Between the trimmed V and J ends, which lost 3 bases and 4 bases, there was a span of 12 bases. There are 14 residues in the CDR3.

This clonotype was detected ten times or more. This chain joins TRBV20-1 and TRBJ2-7; TRBD1 matches at 7 bases. The CDR3 extends over 13 amino acids. The J segment lost 0 bases and the V segment lost 6 bases, leaving 5 bases of the junction unmatched. Per germline, CDR1 DFQATT and CDR2 SNEGSKA (reference sequence). The CDR3 sequence is CSAPRDSSYEQYF. DNA of the CDR3: TGCAGTGCCCCCCGGGACAGCTCCTACGAGCAGTACTTC.

This clonotype has a count of ten or more. The chain is built from TRBV12-3 or TRBV12-4 and TRBJ2-1, with TRBD2 matching 7 bases. This CDR3 has 15 residues. Trimming removed 6 bases from V and 3 bases from J; junction bases left unmatched: 8. CDR3 nucleotide sequence: TGTGCCAGCAGCTCCCCGACTAGCTTCTACAATGAGCAGTTCTTC. It is translated as CASSSPTSFYNEQFF.

This clonotype was seen many times. The genes are TRBV6-2 or TRBV6-3 and TRBJ1-1; D is uncertain. The CDR3 totals 12 residues. Trimming pared 5 bases from V and 5 bases from J, leaving 9 bases between. Per the germline V gene, CDR1 is MNHEY and CDR2 is SVGEGT. CDR3 region: CASSRTGTEAFF. CDR3 sequence (DNA): TGTGCCAGCAGTCGGACGGGGACTGAAGCTTTCTTT.

This clonotype was detected many times. CDR3 in amino acids: CASSSGHIEAFF. As DNA, the CDR3 is TGTGCCAGCAGCTCCGGACACATTGAAGCTTTCTTT. This chain connects TRBV5-5 to TRBJ1-1; a possible D gene is TRBD1 (5 bases). The ends were cut back, 3 bases at V and 7 bases at J, with 10 bases in the middle. The CDR3 contains 12 residues. The germline gives CDR1 SGHKS, CDR2 YYEKEE (reference sequence). Supplemented by reference TRBV5-5 and TRBJ1-1, the full variable domain reads DAGVTQSPTHLIKTRGQQVTLRCSPISGHKSVSWYQQVLGQGPQFIFQYYEKEERGRGNFPDRFSARQFPNYSSELNVNALLLGDSALYLCASSSGHIEAFFGQGTRLTVV.

This clonotype was counted many times. The rearrangement links TRBV6-5 to TRBJ2-7; 11 bases align to TRBD1. After removal of 0 bases from V and 4 bases from J, the junction contained 20 bases not matched to a gene. The CDR3 covers 21 residues. Germline V gene data show CDR1 as MNHEY and CDR2 as SVGAGI. CDR3 sequence reads: CASSYSSPGQGGGNGAYEQYF. The CDR3, as DNA: TGTGCCAGCAGTTACTCCTCACCGGGACAGGGGGGAGGAAATGGTGCGTACGAGCAGTACTTC.

This clonotype came up many times. The rearrangement joins TRBV6-6 to TRBJ2-5, with 7 bases matching TRBD1. The CDR3 runs to 13 residues. The trim removed 5 bases at V and 4 bases at J, leaving 4 bases unmatched. From germline, CDR1 is MNHNY and CDR2 SVGAGI (reference sequence). The CDR3 sequence: CASSTGDLETQYF. Here the CDR3 DNA reads TGTGCCAGCAGTACAGGGGATTTAGAGACCCAGTACTTC.

This clonotype was recorded at least ten times. The chain uses TRBV18 and TRBJ2-1, with D possibly called TRBD1 or TRBD2 (5 bases each). The CDR3 covers 17 residues. V lost 0 bases and J lost 4, with 16 bases in between. Germline CDR1 reads KGHSH; CDR2 reads LQKENI. The CDR3 sequence: CASSPPNSLGRYNEQFF. The CDR3 DNA is TGTGCCAGCTCACCACCAAATTCGCTGGGACGATACAATGAGCAGTTCTTC.

About this clonotype: Possible read error: a much larger clone is one base away. This rearrangement joins TRBV23-1 to TRBJ2-7; D possibly corresponds to TRBD1 (6 bases). TRBV23-1 is labeled an ORF, and its function is uncertain. V was cut by 6 bases and J by 5 bases, with 17 bases left in between. The CDR3 is 14 residues long. The CDR3 loop is CASRLGTHGNEQYF. The CDR3 DNA reads as TGCGCCAGCAGATTAGGGACACACGGCAACGAGCAGTACTTC.

This clonotype appeared many times. The chain carries TRBV5-1 and TRBJ1-6; 7 positions agree with TRBD1. V lost 5 bases, J lost 8 bases, and 10 bases stayed unmatched. The CDR3 is made up of 15 amino acids. CDR1 is SGHRS, CDR2 YFSETQ, per germline. The CDR3 DNA is TGCGCCAGCAGGGACAGGTCGGCTTCGGATTCACCCCTCCACTTT. It encodes CASRDRSASDSPLHF.

This clonotype was seen ten or more times. The rearrangement links TRBV5-1 to TRBJ1-5, with unresolved D. Germline loops: CDR1 SGHRS, CDR2 YFSETQ. The CDR3 is 14 residues long. The V end lost 10 bases, the J end lost 1 base, and 15 bases lay between the germline ends. The CDR3 DNA is TGCGCCGGCCTTGTCGGGAAGAGCAATCAGCCCCAGCATTTT. Its protein is CAGLVGKSNQPQHF.

This clonotype was seen repeatedly, ten times or more. The rearrangement uses TRBV27 and TRBJ2-7; no definite D call. In germline, CDR1 is MNHEY, CDR2 SMNVEV (reference sequence). The CDR3 contains 15 residues. V was cut by 0 bases and J by 3 bases, with 12 bases left in between. CDR3: CASSLSQSSIYEQYF. In nucleotides, the CDR3 is TGTGCCAGCAGTTTATCCCAGAGTTCGATCTACGAGCAGTACTTC.

This clonotype has ten or more counts. The chain has TRBV5-1 and TRBJ1-1; D gene ambiguous. Germline V lookup: CDR1 SGHRS, CDR2 YFSETQ. This CDR3 is built from 17 residues. The ends were cut back, 0 bases at V and 6 bases at J, with 21 bases in the middle. In DNA form, the CDR3 reads TGCGCCAGCAGCTTGGTGGCAGAACTTCGTTCGAAACCTGAAGCTTTCTTT. Protein: CASSLVAELRSKPEAFF.

The table lists this clonotype with many counts. This chain connects TRBV6-2 or TRBV6-3 to TRBJ2-1; 7 bases agree with TRBD2. This CDR3 contains 15 residues. Germline lookup yields CDR1 MNHEY and CDR2 SVGEGT. J lost 2 bases, V lost 6 bases, and 7 bases had no gene match. The chain's CDR3 is CASRNGGRAYNEQFF. The CDR3 coding sequence is TGTGCCAGCAGGAACGGGGGGAGAGCCTACAATGAGCAGTTCTTC.

This clonotype was picked up many times. The chain is built from TRBV5-5 and TRBJ1-6; D gene uncertain. In germline, CDR1 is SGHKS, CDR2 YYEKEE (reference sequence). V was shortened by 7 bases and J by 7 bases, with 12 bases between the two germline ends. CDR3 length equals 13 residues. This CDR3 reads CASDDILNSPLHF. CDR3 nucleotides: TGTGCCAGCGATGACATTTTGAATTCACCCCTCCACTTT. The variable domain in full, completed from reference TRBV5-5 and TRBJ1-6, reads DAGVTQSPTHLIKTRGQQVTLRCSPISGHKSVSWYQQVLGQGPQFIFQYYEKEERGRGNFPDRFSARQFPNYSSELNVNALLLGDSALYLCASDDILNSPLHFGNGTRLTVT.

This clonotype was seen repeatedly, ten times or more. The chain combines TRBV20-1 with TRBJ2-3, with a tentative D call TRBD2 (5 bases). The CDR3 loop spans 12 amino acids. CDR1 is DFQATT and CDR2 is SNEGSKA in the germline V gene (reference sequence). V lost 6 bases and J 4 bases, leaving 11 bases between the germline ends. CDR3 sequence (DNA): TGCAGTGCCAGATCCGGGGCAGATACGCAGTATTTT. Amino acids: CSARSGADTQYF.

This clonotype was picked up many times. The chain links TRBV20-1 to TRBJ2-5; D remains ambiguous. The CDR3 is 13 residues long. CDR1 is DFQATT and CDR2 is SNEGSKA in the germline V gene (reference sequence). Trimming pared 3 bases from V and 4 bases from J, leaving 12 bases between. DNA for the CDR3: TGCAGTGCTAGTCGGCATAGAGGAGAGACCCAGTACTTC. Translating it yields CSASRHRGETQYF.

In this sample, this clonotype turned up many times. The V call is TRBV5-1, the J call TRBJ2-1; D is uncertain. Trimming took 4 bases from V and 3 from J, leaving 17 bases between them. The germline V gene has CDR1 SGHRS and CDR2 YFSETQ. CDR3 size: 16 residues. The CDR3 DNA reads as TGCGCCAGCAGCCCCGCTCTAGGGCCCAGCTACAATGAGCAGTTCTTC. Translated, it gives CASSPALGPSYNEQFF.

This clonotype was found many times. The chain combines TRBV20-1 with TRBJ2-7; 12 positions agree with TRBD1. This CDR3 is 15 amino acids long. Germline V gene lookup returns CDR1 DFQATT and CDR2 SNEGSKA (reference sequence). V shed 6 bases and J 4 bases; nucleotides not matched to a gene: 10. In DNA form, the CDR3 reads TGCAGTGCCACAGGGGGACAGGGGGCCAGATACGAGCAGTACTTC. Its translation: CSATGGQGARYEQYF.

This clonotype was found many times. The chain carries TRBV7-9 and TRBJ1-1, with D uncertain. This CDR3 is 14 amino acids long. Germline-derived CDR1 and CDR2 are SEHNR and FQNEAQ (reference sequence). Trimming took off 1 base at V and 0 bases at J, with 6 bases between the two ends. The CDR3 DNA is TGTGCCAGCAGCTTAGTAGGGTTGAACACTGAAGCTTTCTTT. This codes for CASSLVGLNTEAFF.

This clonotype was counted many times. The rearrangement links TRBV5-5 to TRBJ2-3; tentative D call: TRBD2 (5 bases). This CDR3 has 13 residues. Germline-derived CDR1 and CDR2 are SGHKS and YYEKEE (reference sequence). Between the trimmed V and J ends, which lost 4 bases and 5 bases, there was a span of 11 bases. CDR3 loop: CASSLRSGDTQYF. Written as DNA, the CDR3 is TGTGCCAGCAGCCTCCGGAGCGGAGATACGCAGTATTTT.

This clonotype was detected ten times or more. The gene calls are TRBV7-3 and TRBJ2-1; tentative D call: TRBD2 (5 bases). V was clipped by 5 bases and J by 7 bases, with 15 bases between them. Germline V lookup: CDR1 SGHTA, CDR2 FQGTGA. There are 14 residues in the CDR3. The CDR3, as DNA: TGTGCCAGCAGCCCGGGTAGGGAGAAGAATGAGCAGTTCTTC. Protein sequence: CASSPGREKNEQFF.

This clonotype was recorded at least ten times. V usage is TRBV20-1 and J usage is TRBJ2-3; TRBD1 or TRBD2 may be the D gene (5 bases each). CDR3 length: 14 amino acids. Germline V CDR1 and CDR2: DFQATT, SNEGSKA (reference sequence). V lost 6 bases and J lost 4, with 17 bases in between. This CDR3 reads CSATTGPSPDTQYF. The CDR3 DNA follows: TGCAGTGCAACAACGGGACCGTCACCAGATACGCAGTATTTT.

The sample holds many counts of this clonotype. V is TRBV15 and J is TRBJ1-1, with a weak D call TRBD1 (5 bases). The germline V gene encodes CDR1 LNHNV and CDR2 YYDKDF (reference sequence). The V gene lost 6 bases and the J gene lost 5 bases, with 13 bases spanning the gap. The CDR3 sequence is 13 residues long. The CDR3 nucleotides are TGTGCCACCAGTAAAATGACAGAAACTGAAGCTTTCTTT. Protein: CATSKMTETEAFF.

There are many counts of this clonotype. The rearrangement uses TRBV20-1 and TRBJ2-1; 9 bases line up with TRBD2. The CDR3 runs to 14 residues. The junction had 8 bases not matched to a gene; V was cut back by 3 bases and J by 8 bases. Per the germline V gene, CDR1 is DFQATT and CDR2 is SNEGSKA (reference sequence). The CDR3 spells CSASYAGGPDEQFF. For the CDR3, the DNA is TGCAGTGCTAGTTATGCGGGGGGGCCAGATGAGCAGTTCTTC.

This clonotype occurred many times. The rearrangement joins TRBV3-1 to TRBJ2-3, with D perhaps TRBD1 (6 bases). This CDR3 region has 17 residues. Germline V CDR1 and CDR2: LGHDT, YNNKEL (reference sequence). Trimming removed 0 bases from V and 10 bases from J, with 23 bases in between. This CDR3 reads CASSQDPGGGAVGAQYF. The CDR3 DNA sequence: TGTGCCAGCAGCCAAGATCCCGGTGGGGGCGCCGTGGGGGCGCAGTATTTT.